This T cell receptor beta chain was sequenced during a study of CD8 T cells in Susac syndrome. cDNA came from approximately 0.5 to 1 ug RNA primed by random hexamers. TCRdb re-called the immunoSEQ multiplex PCR reads with MiXCR, one entry per CDR3 protein. The sample gives around 200,000 distinct CDR3 sequences, 95% of which show up once; approximately 0.1% is in the top ten. Germline CDR1 reads SEHNR; CDR2 reads FQNEAQ (reference sequence). CDR3 length: 13 amino acids. Trimming removed 8 bases from V and 6 bases from J, with 16 bases in between. Sample: CD4+ T cells from PBMCs. The receptor was derived from a human donor in good health. This chain uses TRBV7-9 with TRBJ1-1; tentative D call: TRBD1 (5 bases). The CDR3 DNA reads TGTGCCAGCTTGGGGGTTTTGGGCTCTGAAGCTTTCTTT. It is translated as CASLGVLGSEAFF.